A single sample is the source of the 26 T cell receptor beta chains below, sequenced in a study of monozygotic twins with inflammatory bowel disease. TCRdb reprocessed the 5' RACE reads; each CDR3 protein has one entry and no DNA is given. This listing includes around 99,000 distinct CDR3 sequences. The material sequenced was blood. The source is a human donor with ulcerative colitis or Crohn's disease, or a healthy co-twin of an affected twin (not recorded which).

The rearrangement uses TRBV29-1 and TRBJ2-3; TCRdb gives TRBD1 as the D gene, but with no DNA this cannot be confirmed. Germline lookup yields CDR1 SQVTM and CDR2 ANQGSEA. This CDR3 contains 15 residues. CDR3 in amino acids: CSVEVGQRTTDTQYF.

The J gene is TRBJ2-3, the V gene TRBV29-1; lacking DNA, the TRBD2 call made by TCRdb goes unchecked. The germline gives CDR1 SQVTM, CDR2 ANQGSEA. The CDR3 is 14 amino acids. CDR3 residues: CSVRLAAHTDTQYF.

The CDR3: CASSHRDNNEQFF. The chain employs TRBV18 and TRBJ2-1. CDR1 is KGHSH, CDR2 LQKENI, per germline. There are 13 residues in the CDR3.

The chain links TRBV28 to TRBJ2-1. This CDR3 spans 15 amino acids. CDR1 MDHEN and CDR2 SYDVKM come from the germline V gene. Here the CDR3 reads CASSLFGDRGNEQFF.

The chain couples TRBV7-2 to TRBJ2-6; checking the TCRdb D call of TRBD1 is not possible without DNA. Germline V gene data show CDR1 as SGHTA and CDR2 as FQGNSA. The CDR3 consists of 13 residues. The CDR3 loop is CASSFPQGDVLTF.

The chain combines TRBV3-1 with TRBJ2-7; TCRdb gives TRBD2 as the D gene, but with no DNA this cannot be confirmed. Germline loops: CDR1 LGHDT, CDR2 YNNKEL (reference sequence). The length of the CDR3 is 14 residues. The CDR3 loop is CASSRPPLRDEQYF.

The gene calls are TRBV6-1 and TRBJ1-3; with no DNA, the TCRdb D assignment of TRBD1 cannot be verified. The CDR3 loop spans 15 amino acids. The germline gives CDR1 MNHNS, CDR2 SASEGT. The CDR3 spells CASSPDRGSGNTIYF.

The CDR3 sequence: CASSPGGRLETQYF. The chain employs TRBV5-1 and TRBJ2-5; TCRdb proposes TRBD2, but this gene call is untestable without DNA. This CDR3 comprises 14 residues. Germline-derived CDR1 and CDR2 are SGHRS and YFSETQ.

J is TRBJ2-7 and V is TRBV24-1; TCRdb selects TRBD2, and the lack of DNA leaves this call unchecked. The CDR3 totals 13 residues. CDR1 KGHDR and CDR2 SFDVKD come from the germline V gene. CDR3 residues: CATSDFAGDEQYF.

V and J are TRBV15 and TRBJ1-4; TCRdb's assignment of TRBD1 cannot be checked, as there is no DNA. Looked up from germline, CDR1 is LNHNV and CDR2 is YYDKDF (reference sequence). The CDR3 is made up of 16 amino acids. The chain's CDR3 is CATSRGKEGAREKLFF.

The gene calls are TRBV29-1 and TRBJ1-2; the TRBD1 assignment by TCRdb is unverifiable without DNA. The CDR3 covers 15 residues. Germline V CDR1 and CDR2: SQVTM, ANQGSEA. The CDR3: CSVPLGDRGDYGYTF.

This rearrangement joins TRBV12-3 or TRBV12-4 to TRBJ1-2. This CDR3 comprises 13 residues. CDR3 amino acids: CASSLGANYGYTF.

CDR3 protein: CSAPAPDFTDTQYF. The chain links TRBV20-1 to TRBJ2-3; TCRdb calls TRBD2, which cannot be checked without DNA. Germline-derived CDR1 and CDR2 are DFQATT and SNEGSKA (reference sequence). The CDR3 loop spans 14 amino acids.

The V gene is TRBV15, the J gene TRBJ2-3; the TRBD2 assignment by TCRdb is unverifiable without DNA. Germline V lookup: CDR1 LNHNV, CDR2 YYDKDF (reference sequence). This CDR3 is built from 14 residues. The CDR3 sequence is CATSRPPGLDTQYF. The full variable domain, completed using reference TRBV15 and TRBJ2-3, is DAMVIQNPRYQVTQFGKPVTLSCSQTLNHNVMYWYQQKSSQAPKLLFHYYDKDFNNEADTPDNFQSRRPNTSFCFLDIRSPGLGDTAMYLCATSRPPGLDTQYFGPGTRLTVL.

This chain links TRBV30 with TRBJ2-7. The CDR3 runs to 13 residues. Germline V lookup: CDR1 GTSNPN, CDR2 SVGIG (reference sequence). The CDR3 sequence is CAWSGMAVNEQYF. The full variable domain, its missing parts supplied by reference TRBV30 and TRBJ2-7, is SQTIHQWPATLVQPVGSPLSLECTVEGTSNPNLYWYRQAAGRGLQLLFYSVGIGQISSEVPQNLSASRPQDRQFILSSKKLLLSDSGFYLCAWSGMAVNEQYFGPGTRLTVT.

The CDR3 here is CASSPTVAGGADTQYF. V is TRBV11-2 and J is TRBJ2-3; TCRdb reports TRBD2, a call that lacks DNA to check it against. This CDR3 contains 16 residues. Germline loops: CDR1 SGHAT, CDR2 FQNNGV.

The genes are TRBV5-1 and TRBJ2-3; TCRdb's D call of TRBD1 is untestable without DNA. The CDR3 runs to 14 residues. Germline values: CDR1 SGHRS, CDR2 YFSETQ. CDR3 sequence: CASSPGVSTDTQYF.

The chain combines TRBV14 with TRBJ2-1; TCRdb outputs TRBD2, but without DNA this stays unchecked. The germline CDR1 and CDR2 sequences are SGHDN and FVKESK. The CDR3 has 23 amino acids. The CDR3 loop is CASSQDGLAWELAGAEVSNEQFF.

The chain uses TRBV29-1 and TRBJ1-1; the TCRdb D gene call, TRBD1, has no DNA to confirm it. Germline assignment: CDR1 SQVTM and CDR2 ANQGSEA. The CDR3 is made up of 13 amino acids. CDR3 loop: CSVGSQGTAEAFF.

This chain joins TRBV7-6 and TRBJ2-2; TCRdb names TRBD1, which stays unverified in the absence of DNA. The germline CDR1 and CDR2 sequences are SGHVS and FNYEAQ. The CDR3 has 14 residues. The CDR3 protein is CASSLGQDAGELFF.

J is TRBJ1-2 and V is TRBV28; without DNA, the TCRdb call of TRBD1 cannot be checked. The CDR3 is 14 residues long. Germline-derived CDR1 and CDR2 are MDHEN and SYDVKM. The CDR3 here is CASRPPGQSYGYTF.

The V gene is TRBV6-1, the J gene TRBJ2-1; the TCRdb D gene call, TRBD2, has no DNA to confirm it. Germline values: CDR1 MNHNS, CDR2 SASEGT. This CDR3 contains 16 residues. CDR3 loop: CASTQVWTSGGYEQFF.

The rearrangement joins TRBV20-1 to TRBJ2-7; checking the TCRdb D call of TRBD1 is not possible without DNA. The CDR3 is 18 amino acids. Germline values: CDR1 DFQATT, CDR2 SNEGSKA (reference sequence). The CDR3 loop is CSAREFPYGAGSSYEQYF.

The rearrangement links TRBV9 to TRBJ1-1. Germline V gene lookup returns CDR1 SGDLS and CDR2 YYNGEE. The CDR3 has 13 amino acids. The CDR3 sequence is CASTFDPNTEAFF.

This chain uses TRBV20-1 with TRBJ1-1; as DNA is missing, the TRBD1 call by TCRdb cannot be tested. Germline values: CDR1 DFQATT, CDR2 SNEGSKA (reference sequence). This CDR3 spans 15 amino acids. CDR3: CSARDSGASNTEAFF.

The V and J genes are TRBV5-1 and TRBJ2-1. This CDR3 spans 14 amino acids. Per germline, CDR1 SGHRS and CDR2 YFSETQ. This CDR3 is CASSTAVGYNEQFF.